This TCR beta chain was retrieved from a study of blood T cell repertoires in COVID-19. Across the study: The study drew acute and convalescent COVID-19 samples from the United States, Italy and Spain. T cells, B-cell-depleted T cells, or PBMCs supplied cDNA or gDNA.

Original processing notes: Amplification of reference gene primers provided the estimated nucleated cell counts. The method was immunoSEQ multiplex PCR; TCRdb's version includes in-frame clones alone and lacks a portion of them. V and J calls plus clone size are reproduced from that table; the DNA served to infer D and trimming. The sample has around 250,000 clones, about four fifths seen once. The CDR3 loop spans 13 amino acids. V was shortened by 6 bases and J by 3 bases, with 11 bases between the two germline ends. Material: peripheral blood. The clonotype was recovered from a woman under 30 with acute or convalescent COVID-19. The chain combines TRBV12-3 or TRBV12-4 with TRBJ1-1, with D possibly matching TRBD1 (6 bases). The CDR3 protein is CASRKRGYTEAFF. The CDR3 nucleotides are TGTGCCAGCAGGAAGAGGGGGTACACTGAAGCTTTCTTT.